These 27 T cell receptor beta chains came from one sample sequenced in a study of radiotherapy plus CTLA-4 blockade in lung cancer. Profiled with immunoSEQ multiplex PCR; TCRdb holds only in-frame clones, not every one. The data contain around 120,000 clones, 75% to 80% of them singletons. Sample: peripheral blood, taken from a patient treated with radiotherapy plus ipilimumab. The receptors were sampled from a human donor with non-small cell lung cancer who had a partial response to radiotherapy plus ipilimumab.

This sequence joins TRBV28 and TRBJ2-2; D gene ambiguous. Germline V CDR1 and CDR2: MDHEN, SYDVKM. The CDR3 totals 12 residues. Trimming left V 2 bases short and J 7 bases short, with 5 bases between. The CDR3 protein is CASSLVGGELFF. The CDR3 nucleotides read TGTGCCAGCAGTTTAGTCGGCGGGGAGCTGTTTTTT.

V gene TRBV15 combines with J gene TRBJ2-5; weak D call: TRBD1 (6 bases). CDR1 is LNHNV and CDR2 is YYDKDF in the germline V gene (reference sequence). The CDR3 is 15 residues long. V dropped 2 bases and J dropped 4 bases, with 14 bases sitting between them. In nucleotides, the CDR3 is TGTGCCACCAGCAGACAGGGACAATCCTCAGAGACCCAGTACTTC. It codes for CATSRQGQSSETQYF.

This sequence joins TRBV5-6 and TRBJ2-7; TRBD1 aligns across 8 bases. Germline loops: CDR1 SGHDT, CDR2 YYEEEE. This CDR3 is built from 13 residues. CDR3 loop: CASSYERTGFVHV. The CDR3 DNA is TGTGCCAGCAGCTACGAGAGGACAGGGTTTGTCCACGTC.

The chain has TRBV28 and TRBJ2-1; a weak D match, TRBD1 (5 bases). The germline CDR1 and CDR2 sequences are MDHEN and SYDVKM. The CDR3 consists of 15 residues. V lost 6 bases, J lost 2 bases, and 14 bases lay in between. The chain's CDR3 is CASRPDSSPYNEQFF. CDR3 coding DNA: TGTGCCAGCAGACCCGACAGTTCCCCCTACAATGAGCAGTTCTTC.

The rearrangement uses TRBV28 and TRBJ2-5, with TRBD2 matching over 8 bases. The germline CDR1 and CDR2 sequences are MDHEN and SYDVKM. This CDR3 has 16 residues. Losses at the gene ends were 3 bases for V and 4 bases for J; bases not matched to a gene: 10. Here the CDR3 DNA reads TGTGCCAGCAGTTTTACCACGGGGGGGTTCCGAGAGACCCAGTACTTC. This encodes CASSFTTGGFRETQYF. Full variable domain (outside the CDR3, taken from reference TRBV28 and TRBJ2-5): DVKVTQSSRYLVKRTGEKVFLECVQDMDHENMFWYRQDPGLGLRLIYFSYDVKMKEKGDIPEGYSVSREKKERFSLILESASTNQTSMYLCASSFTTGGFRETQYFGPGTRLLVL.

The chain has TRBV6-5 and TRBJ2-7; tentatively, D is TRBD1 (5 bases). Trimming took 8 bases from V and 3 from J, leaving 14 bases between them. This CDR3 is built from 13 residues. Germline assignment: CDR1 MNHEY and CDR2 SVGAGI. The DNA of the CDR3 is TGTGCCAGCGGACGGGCCCAGGGCTACGAGCAGTACGTC. Translated, it gives CASGRAQGYEQYV.

This chain joins TRBV29-1 and TRBJ1-6; 7 bases are a match to TRBD1. There are 14 residues in the CDR3. CDR1 is SQVTM, CDR2 ANQGSEA, per germline. With V trimmed by 5 bases and J by 5 bases, 6 bases remained unmatched. CDR3 sequence (DNA): TGCAGCGTTCTCGGACAGGACAATAATTCACCCCTCCACTTT. Protein: CSVLGQDNNSPLHF.

V gene TRBV30 combines with J gene TRBJ1-2; possibly TRBD1 for D (5 bases). In germline, CDR1 is GTSNPN, CDR2 SVGIG (reference sequence). Trimming shortened V by 8 bases and J by 8 bases, and 18 bases separated the two germline ends. The CDR3 loop spans 12 amino acids. CDR3 sequence: CAGWTFIRGYTF. CDR3 in DNA: TGTGCCGGTTGGACATTCATAAGGGGCTACACCTTC. The complete variable domain, with remaining parts taken from reference TRBV30 and TRBJ1-2, reads SQTIHQWPATLVQPVGSPLSLECTVEGTSNPNLYWYRQAAGRGLQLLFYSVGIGQISSEVPQNLSASRPQDRQFILSSKKLLLSDSGFYLCAGWTFIRGYTFGSGTRLTVV.

Only a few counts were recorded for this clone. The chain is built from TRBV19 and TRBJ2-3; D may be TRBD2 (6 bases). The CDR3 runs 16 residues. The germline V gene has CDR1 LNHDA and CDR2 SQIVND (reference sequence). V gave up 1 base and J gave up 5 bases, with 16 bases separating them. CDR3 bases: TGTGCCAGTAGTATAGCTCCCGTAGCGGTGGGAGATACGCAGTATTTT. Translated, it gives CASSIAPVAVGDTQYF.

The rearrangement joins TRBV4-1 to TRBJ2-5; tentatively, D is TRBD1 (5 bases). This CDR3 has 15 residues. Germline lookup yields CDR1 MGHRA and CDR2 YSYEKL. Trimming took 0 bases from V and 5 from J, leaving 13 bases between them. Here the CDR3 reads CASSQDRRGWETQYF. The CDR3 coding sequence is TGCGCCAGCAGCCAAGATCGTAGGGGTTGGGAGACCCAGTACTTC.

This clone came up once. This chain uses TRBV6-1 with TRBJ2-2, with D perhaps TRBD2 (5 bases). V lost 6 bases to trimming and J lost 3 bases, with 5 bases between them. Germline V CDR1 and CDR2: MNHNS, SASEGT. CDR3 size: 12 residues. CDR3 in DNA: TGTGCCAGCAGGAGGGACACCGGGGAGCTGTTTTTT. Translated, it gives CASRRDTGELFF.

The CDR3 DNA is TGCAGTGCAGGGAGGGAGGGTGGCTACACCTTC. It translates to CSAGREGGYTF. The gene calls are TRBV20-1 and TRBJ1-2; no reliable D call. V was clipped by 6 bases and J by 7 bases, with 12 bases between them. This CDR3 is 11 amino acids long. Germline CDR1 reads DFQATT; CDR2 reads SNEGSKA (reference sequence).

This clone was seen only once. The rearrangement uses TRBV5-1 and TRBJ1-2; D unclear. V lost 4 bases and J lost 4, with 23 bases in between. Germline V CDR1 and CDR2: SGHRS, YFSETQ. The CDR3 contains 17 residues. The CDR3 nucleotides read TGCGCCAGCAGCGTGGCCTCCGCGGGAACCTGGGCCTATGGCTACACCTTC. Its translation is CASSVASAGTWAYGYTF.

This clone was picked up a small number of times. The rearrangement links TRBV5-4 to TRBJ2-3; 11 positions match TRBD2. The CDR3 sequence is 16 residues long. The V and J ends lost 4 bases and 7 bases, in that order; junction bases with no gene match: 11. The germline V gene has CDR1 SGHNT and CDR2 YYREEE (reference sequence). CDR3 DNA sequence: TGTGCCAGCAGCCCAAGTAGCGGGAGGGCCAGACATACGCAGTATTTT. This codes for CASSPSSGRARHTQYF.

The chain recombines TRBV2 with TRBJ1-6; D may be TRBD1 (6 bases). Germline CDR1 and CDR2: SNHLY and FYNNEI. CDR3 length: 13 residues. V was shortened by 8 bases and J by 3 bases, with 8 bases between the two germline ends. The CDR3 DNA reads as TGTGCCAGCGGACAGAGCTATAATTCACCCCTCCACTTT. Its protein is CASGQSYNSPLHF.

This clone is a singleton in its sample. The V and J genes are TRBV28 and TRBJ1-2, with a possible D match to TRBD1 (6 bases). The CDR3 consists of 15 residues. Trimming took off 5 bases at V and 1 base at J, with 14 bases between the two ends. Germline V CDR1 and CDR2: MDHEN, SYDVKM. Here the CDR3 reads CASSPTDRVNYGYTF. CDR3 DNA: TGTGCCAGCAGTCCCACGGACAGAGTTAACTATGGCTACACCTTC.

This clone was picked up one time. The chain links TRBV6-6 to TRBJ1-2, with a tentative D call TRBD1 (5 bases). Between the trimmed V and J ends, which lost 7 bases and 8 bases, there was a span of 20 bases. CDR1 is MNHNY, CDR2 SVGAGI, per germline (reference sequence). The CDR3 is 14 amino acids. The CDR3 region is CASTNPGRAEGYTF. CDR3 DNA: TGTGCCAGCACCAACCCTGGCAGGGCCGAAGGCTACACCTTC.

The chain links TRBV28 to TRBJ2-3; D ambiguous. V lost 4 bases and J 4 bases, leaving 12 bases between the germline ends. Germline V gives CDR1 MDHEN, CDR2 SYDVKM. CDR3 length: 14 residues. The CDR3 nucleotides are TGTGCCAGCAGTTCCCCCGCAAGCGCAGATACGCAGTATTTT. Protein product: CASSSPASADTQYF.

V is TRBV7-2 and J is TRBJ2-1; D is perhaps TRBD2 (6 bases). V lost 4 bases, J lost 9 bases, and 19 bases lay in between. CDR1 and CDR2 (germline): SGHTA, FQGNSA. This CDR3 spans 15 amino acids. This chain's CDR3 is CASSSRDSKGGEQFF. The CDR3 DNA reads as TGTGCCAGCAGCTCCCGGGACTCAAAGGGCGGTGAGCAGTTCTTC.

The chain carries TRBV19 and TRBJ1-2; TRBD1 might be the D (6 bases). The CDR3 length is 14 residues. Trimming shortened V by 7 bases and J by 3 bases, and 15 bases separated the two germline ends. Germline V gene lookup returns CDR1 LNHDA and CDR2 SQIVND (reference sequence). The CDR3 spells CASTPVQGYYGYTF. CDR3 nucleotides: TGTGCCAGTACGCCGGTACAGGGATACTATGGCTACACCTTC.

With regard to this clone: At one end the junction does not follow the germline gene, possibly because of a read error. This chain connects TRBV5-1 to TRBJ1-2, with TRBD1 matching over 7 bases. Germline CDR1 SGHRS, CDR2 YFSETQ. The CDR3 extends over 13 amino acids. The CDR3 region is CASRDRAGYGHTF. The DNA of the CDR3 is TGCGCCAGCAGAGACAGGGCCGGATATGGCCACACCTTC.

The rearrangement links TRBV28 to TRBJ2-5; 11 nucleotides agree with TRBD2. The CDR3 runs to 15 residues. Germline V lookup: CDR1 MDHEN, CDR2 SYDVKM. V was clipped by 2 bases and J by 4 bases; unmatched bases: 3. The CDR3 sequence is CASSLRLAGTETQYF. The CDR3 DNA reads as TGTGCCAGCAGTTTAAGACTAGCGGGAACAGAGACCCAGTACTTC.

The chain links TRBV7-2 to TRBJ2-7; 10 bases fit TRBD1. This CDR3 contains 15 residues. Germline CDR1 reads SGHTA; CDR2 reads FQGNSA. V gave up 2 bases and J gave up 3 bases; unmatched junction bases: 4. CDR3 coding DNA: TGTGCCAGCAGCTTAAGCCGGGACAGGGGCTACGAGCAGTACTTC. Amino acid sequence: CASSLSRDRGYEQYF.

The chain recombines TRBV10-3 with TRBJ2-7, with no clear D. Germline lookup yields CDR1 ENHRY and CDR2 SYGVKD. The CDR3 runs 13 residues. V lost 7 bases, J lost 2 bases, and 12 bases lay in between. Here the CDR3 reads CAINPGPTYEQYV. In nucleotides, the CDR3 is TGTGCCATCAACCCTGGGCCTACCTACGAGCAGTACGTC.

The CDR3 sequence: CASSQDLASGSYNEQFF. The DNA of the CDR3 is TGCGCCAGCAGCCAAGATCTGGCTAGCGGCTCCTACAATGAGCAGTTCTTC. The chain employs TRBV4-3 and TRBJ2-1; 7 bases match TRBD2. The J segment lost 0 bases and the V segment lost 0 bases, leaving 5 bases of the junction unmatched. This CDR3 has 17 residues. The germline V gene encodes CDR1 LGHNA and CDR2 YSLEER.

The chain has TRBV5-1 and TRBJ1-6; 10 nucleotides agree with TRBD1. CDR3 length: 14 amino acids. V shed 5 bases, J shed 10 bases, and the junction held 6 bases outside the gene matches. The germline gives CDR1 SGHRS, CDR2 YFSETQ. Here the CDR3 reads CASRSGTGESPLHF. CDR3 bases: TGCGCCAGCAGATCCGGGACAGGGGAATCACCCCTCCACTTT.

The rearrangement links TRBV28 to TRBJ2-2; possible D gene TRBD2, 5 bases. V was shortened by 11 bases and J by 1 base, with 11 bases between the two germline ends. The germline V gene encodes CDR1 MDHEN and CDR2 SYDVKM. The CDR3 is made up of 13 amino acids. CDR3 residues: CALGGQNTGELFF. CDR3 DNA: TGTGCCTTGGGCGGGCAGAACACCGGGGAGCTGTTTTTT.